The clone carrying this T cell receptor beta chain appeared a single time. Its antigen remains unknown. Time point of the sample: cycle 4 day 1 (C4D1), after six to seven weeks of nivolumab. Relapse was seen in all patients after autologous stem cell transplantation, and brentuximab vedotin exposure was variable. The study recorded best responses of complete response, partial response or progressive disease. The assay was immunoSEQ multiplex PCR, and TCRdb's table has in-frame clones only and misses some. The sample has approximately 17,000 clones, approximately 62% seen once. This CDR3 comprises 11 residues. V was trimmed by 0 bases and J by 12 bases, leaving 8 bases between them. Germline V gene data show CDR1 as GTSNPN and CDR2 as SVGIG (reference sequence). The entry originates in a study of PD-1 blockade in classical Hodgkin lymphoma. Findings of the study overall: It was among complete responders that baseline diversity resembled that of newly diagnosed patients. Lower baseline TCR diversity was reported for newly diagnosed patients than for healthy donors.

The sequencing here drew on peripheral blood mononuclear cells (PBMCs), taken before the fourth cycle of nivolumab. The source of this sequence is a human donor with classical Hodgkin lymphoma. The chain joins TRBV30 to TRBJ1-4; D is unresolved. The chain's CDR3 is CAWSVAEELFF. DNA for the CDR3: TGTGCCTGGAGTGTTGCGGAGGAACTGTTTTTT.